This T cell receptor (beta chain) was sequenced during a study of shared clonotypes between healthy human individuals. Genomic DNA belonging to each subset was distributed in equal measure over several immunoSEQ plates. As processed by the authors: ImmunoSEQ output lacked quality scores and full-length reads, limiting matched filtering. Clones were sequenced by immunoSEQ multiplex PCR, and TCRdb holds only the in-frame ones, with some missing. V and J calls and clone size come straight from that table; D and trimming were deduced from the DNA. In the table there are 800,000 to 1,200,000 clones, around 78% of which are singletons. The donors were adults (healthy and HIV-negative) with no recent acute infections or vaccinations. Germline V gene lookup returns CDR1 ENHRY and CDR2 SYGVKD. V dropped 2 bases and J dropped 7 bases, with 21 bases sitting between them. The CDR3 is made up of 17 amino acids.

The receptor's source is a man between 18 and 29 years old in good health. Some clones in this sample may be carry-over from other donors' samples. The sequenced sample was memory CD4+ T cells from PBMCs. Subset here: CD45RA-negative fraction. The chain carries TRBV10-3 and TRBJ2-4; D might be TRBD1 (6 bases). CDR3 sequence (DNA): TGTGCCATCAGTGAGCGCTATACAGGGATCGGGTCGAACATTCAGTACTTC. Translation gives CAISERYTGIGSNIQYF.